This T cell receptor beta chain was documented in a study of post-analysis software for immune sequencing data. Study-level findings and limits: Controls' normalized Chao1 diversity significantly exceeded that of multiple sclerosis patients. Controls showed lower frequencies than patients for roughly 5 TRBV segments, and TRBV5-6, TRBV5-1 and TRBV20-1 were among these.

This CDR3 is 15 amino acids long. V was pared by 2 bases and J by 1 base, with 11 bases between. Germline V lookup: CDR1 SEHNR, CDR2 FQNEAQ (reference sequence). A note on this clonotype: No antigen is known for it.

cDNA libraries of TCR beta carried unique molecular identifiers. Each CDR3 protein is one row after TCRdb ran MiXCR on the PCR reads. The table shows more than 450,000 distinct CDR3 sequences, with about 40% occurring only once. The sequenced sample consisted of blood. V gene TRBV7-9 combines with J gene TRBJ1-1; tentative D call: TRBD1 (6 bases). The clonotype was recovered from a girl aged 10 to 17 with multiple sclerosis. As DNA, the CDR3 is TGTGCCAGCAGCTTAAGGGCAGGGGAGAACACTGAAGCTTTCTTT. This encodes CASSLRAGENTEAFF. The variable domain in full, completed from reference TRBV7-9 and TRBJ1-1, reads DTGVSQNPRHKITKRGQNVTFRCDPISEHNRLYWYRQTLGQGPEFLTYFQNEAQLEKSRLLSDRFSAERPKGSFSTLEIQRTEQGDSAMYLCASSLRAGENTEAFFGQGTRLTVV.